The 2 T cell receptor beta chains listed next were all sequenced from one sample in a study of blood T cell repertoires in COVID-19 (dated by TCRdb to the early 2020s). Library preparation employed the immunoSEQ multiplex PCR assay. The table comes from immuneACCESS by way of TCRdb, which keeps in-frame sequences with V and J called. Part of the clones is missing from these tables; in studies checked, under half for an unresolved V gene and the rest for unknown reasons. The sample profile shows about 380,000 clones; about 89% of them were found once. The top ten constitute over 1% of the sample. Sequencing was done on a sample of peripheral blood. The source is a man aged 40-55 years with acute or convalescent COVID-19.

The chain is built from TRBV27 and TRBJ1-2; 9 bases map to TRBD1. The CDR3 is 13 amino acids. Germline CDR1 MNHEY, CDR2 SMNVEV (reference sequence). The V gene end was trimmed by 3 bases and the J gene end by 8 bases; junction bases not matched to a gene: 4. DNA for the CDR3: TGTGCCAGCAGTTTGGGGACAGGGAAAGGCTACACCTTC. It encodes CASSLGTGKGYTF.

The chain has TRBV24-1 and TRBJ2-3; 12 nucleotides line up with TRBD2. J lost 0 bases, V lost 4 bases, and 4 bases had no gene match. CDR3 length equals 17 residues. Germline CDR1 and CDR2: KGHDR and SFDVKD. The CDR3 nucleotides are TGTGCCACCAGTGAGGCCGGACTAGCGGGAAGCACAGATACGCAGTATTTT. This translates into CATSEAGLAGSTDTQYF.